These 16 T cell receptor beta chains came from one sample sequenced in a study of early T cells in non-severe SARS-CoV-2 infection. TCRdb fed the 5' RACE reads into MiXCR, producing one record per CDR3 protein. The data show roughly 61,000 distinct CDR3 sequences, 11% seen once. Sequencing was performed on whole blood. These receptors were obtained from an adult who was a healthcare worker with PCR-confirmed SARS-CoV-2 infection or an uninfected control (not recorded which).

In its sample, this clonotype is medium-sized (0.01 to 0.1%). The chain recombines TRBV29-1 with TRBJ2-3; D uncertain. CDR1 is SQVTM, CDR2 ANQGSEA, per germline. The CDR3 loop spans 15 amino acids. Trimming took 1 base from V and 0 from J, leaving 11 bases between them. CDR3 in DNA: TGCAGCGTTGAAGCGTCTTCGTTCAGCACAGATACGCAGTATTTT. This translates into CSVEASSFSTDTQYF.

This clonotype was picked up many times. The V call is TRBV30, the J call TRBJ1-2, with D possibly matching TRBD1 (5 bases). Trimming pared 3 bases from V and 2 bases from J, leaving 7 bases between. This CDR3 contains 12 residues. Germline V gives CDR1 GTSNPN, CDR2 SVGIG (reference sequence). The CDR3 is CAWSRDNYGYTF. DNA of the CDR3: TGTGCCTGGAGCCGGGACAACTATGGCTACACCTTC. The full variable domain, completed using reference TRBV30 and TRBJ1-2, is SQTIHQWPATLVQPVGSPLSLECTVEGTSNPNLYWYRQAAGRGLQLLFYSVGIGQISSEVPQNLSASRPQDRQFILSSKKLLLSDSGFYLCAWSRDNYGYTFGSGTRLTVV.

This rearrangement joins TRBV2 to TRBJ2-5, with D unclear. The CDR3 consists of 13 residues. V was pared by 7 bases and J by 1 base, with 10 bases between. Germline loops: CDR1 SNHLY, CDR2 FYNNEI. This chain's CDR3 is CASNRQFQETQYF. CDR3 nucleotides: TGTGCCAGCAATAGGCAGTTCCAAGAGACCCAGTACTTC.

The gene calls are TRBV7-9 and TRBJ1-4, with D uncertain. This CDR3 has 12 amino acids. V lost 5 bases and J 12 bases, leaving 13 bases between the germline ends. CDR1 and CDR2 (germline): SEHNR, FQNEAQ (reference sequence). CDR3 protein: CASSADLTELFF. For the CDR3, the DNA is TGTGCCAGCAGCGCCGATTTGACCGAACTGTTTTTT. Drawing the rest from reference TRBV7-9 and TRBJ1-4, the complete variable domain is DTGVSQNPRHKITKRGQNVTFRCDPISEHNRLYWYRQTLGQGPEFLTYFQNEAQLEKSRLLSDRFSAERPKGSFSTLEIQRTEQGDSAMYLCASSADLTELFFGSGTQLSVL.

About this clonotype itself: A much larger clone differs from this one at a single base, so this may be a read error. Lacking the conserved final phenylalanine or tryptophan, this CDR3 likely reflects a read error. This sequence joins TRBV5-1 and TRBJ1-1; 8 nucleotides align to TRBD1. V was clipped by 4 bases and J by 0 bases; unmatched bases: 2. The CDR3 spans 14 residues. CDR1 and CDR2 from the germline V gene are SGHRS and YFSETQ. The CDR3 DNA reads TGCGCCAGCAGCATGACAGGGGTGAACACTGAAGCTTTCTCT. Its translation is CASSMTGVNTEAFS.

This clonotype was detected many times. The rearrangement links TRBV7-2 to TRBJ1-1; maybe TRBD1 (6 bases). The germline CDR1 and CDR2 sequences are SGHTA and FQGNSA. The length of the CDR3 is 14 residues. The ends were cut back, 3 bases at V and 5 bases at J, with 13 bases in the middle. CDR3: CASSFIAGDTEAFF. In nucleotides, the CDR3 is TGTGCCAGCAGCTTTATTGCAGGGGATACTGAAGCTTTCTTT. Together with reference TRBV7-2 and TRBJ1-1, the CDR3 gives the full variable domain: GAGVSQSPSNKVTEKGKDVELRCDPISGHTALYWYRQSLGQGLEFLIYFQGNSAPDKSGLPSDRFSAERTGGSVSTLTIQRTQQEDSAVYLCASSFIAGDTEAFFGQGTRLTVV.

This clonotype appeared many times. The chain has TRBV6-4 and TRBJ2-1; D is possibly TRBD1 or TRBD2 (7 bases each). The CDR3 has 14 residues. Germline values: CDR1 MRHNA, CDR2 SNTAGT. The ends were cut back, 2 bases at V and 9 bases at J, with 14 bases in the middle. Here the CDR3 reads CASSDGEGAGEQFF. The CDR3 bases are TGTGCCAGCAGTGACGGGGAGGGGGCTGGTGAGCAGTTCTTC.

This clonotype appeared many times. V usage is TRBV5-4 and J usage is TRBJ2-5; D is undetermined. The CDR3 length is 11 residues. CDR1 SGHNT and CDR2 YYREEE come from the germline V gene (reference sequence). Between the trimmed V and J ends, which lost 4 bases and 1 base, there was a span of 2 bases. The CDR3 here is CASSLQETQYF. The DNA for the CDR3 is TGTGCCAGCAGCCTCCAAGAGACCCAGTACTTC.

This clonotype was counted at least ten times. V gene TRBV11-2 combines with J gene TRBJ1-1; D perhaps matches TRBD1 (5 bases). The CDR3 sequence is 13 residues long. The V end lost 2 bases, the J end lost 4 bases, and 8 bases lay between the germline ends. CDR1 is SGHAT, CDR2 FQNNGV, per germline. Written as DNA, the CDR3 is TGTGCCAGCAGCTTACGGGGGGGCACTGAAGCTTTCTTT. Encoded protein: CASSLRGGTEAFF.

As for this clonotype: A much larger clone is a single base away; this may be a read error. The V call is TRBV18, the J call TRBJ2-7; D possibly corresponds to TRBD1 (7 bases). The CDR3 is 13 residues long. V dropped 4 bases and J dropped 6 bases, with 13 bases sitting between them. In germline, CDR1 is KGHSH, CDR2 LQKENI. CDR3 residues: CASSLQGGSEQYF. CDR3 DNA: TGTGCCAGCTCACTCCAGGGGGGTTCCGAGCAGTACTTC. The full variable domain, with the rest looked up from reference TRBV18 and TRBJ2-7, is NAGVMQNPRHLVRRRGQEARLRCSPMKGHSHVYWYRQLPEEGLKFMVYLQKENIIDESGMPKERFSAEFPKEGPSILRIQQVVRGDSAAYFCASSLQGGSEQYFGPGTRLTVT.

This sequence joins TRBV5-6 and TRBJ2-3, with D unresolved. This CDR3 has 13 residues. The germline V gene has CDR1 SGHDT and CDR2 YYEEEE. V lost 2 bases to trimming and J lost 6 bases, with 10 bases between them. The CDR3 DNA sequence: TGTGCCAGCAGCTTCTGGCCTGAGGATACGCAGTATTTT. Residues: CASSFWPEDTQYF. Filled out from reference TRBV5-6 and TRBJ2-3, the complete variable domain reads DAGVTQSPTHLIKTRGQQVTLRCSPKSGHDTVSWYQQALGQGPQFIFQYYEEEERQRGNFPDRFSGHQFPNYSSELNVNALLLGDSALYLCASSFWPEDTQYFGPGTRLTVL.

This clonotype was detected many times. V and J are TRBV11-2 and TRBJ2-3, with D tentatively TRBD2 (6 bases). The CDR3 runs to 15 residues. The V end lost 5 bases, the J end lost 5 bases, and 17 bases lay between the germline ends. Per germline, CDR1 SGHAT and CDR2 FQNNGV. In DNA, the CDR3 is TGTGCCAGCAGCCCCCCAGGAGGGGAGTTAGATACGCAGTATTTT. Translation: CASSPPGGELDTQYF.

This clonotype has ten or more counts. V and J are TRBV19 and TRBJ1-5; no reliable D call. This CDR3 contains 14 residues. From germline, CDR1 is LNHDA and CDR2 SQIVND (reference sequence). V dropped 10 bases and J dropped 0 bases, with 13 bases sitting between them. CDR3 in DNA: TGTGCCACCGATTTCCCTTATAGCAATCAGCCCCAGCATTTT. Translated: CATDFPYSNQPQHF.

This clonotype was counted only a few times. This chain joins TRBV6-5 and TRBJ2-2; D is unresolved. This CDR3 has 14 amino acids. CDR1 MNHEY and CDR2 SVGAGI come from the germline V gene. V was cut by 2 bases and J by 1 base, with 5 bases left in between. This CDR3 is CASSYGMNTGELFF. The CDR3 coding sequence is TGTGCCAGCAGTTACGGAATGAACACCGGGGAGCTGTTTTTT.

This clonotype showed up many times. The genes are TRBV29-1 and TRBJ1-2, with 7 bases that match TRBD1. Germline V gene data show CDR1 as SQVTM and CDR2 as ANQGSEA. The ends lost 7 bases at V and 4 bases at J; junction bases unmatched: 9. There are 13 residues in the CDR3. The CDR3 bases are TGCAGCGCTCAAGGGGCAGGGGGCTATGGCTACACCTTC. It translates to CSAQGAGGYGYTF.

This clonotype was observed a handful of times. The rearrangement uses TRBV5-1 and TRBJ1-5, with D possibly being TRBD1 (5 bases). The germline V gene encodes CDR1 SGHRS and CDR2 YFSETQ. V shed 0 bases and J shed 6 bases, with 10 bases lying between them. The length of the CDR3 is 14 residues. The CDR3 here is CASSLGQGVQPQHF. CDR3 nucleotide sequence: TGCGCCAGCAGCTTGGGGCAGGGAGTTCAGCCCCAGCATTTT. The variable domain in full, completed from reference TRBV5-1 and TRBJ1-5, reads KAGVTQTPRYLIKTRGQQVTLSCSPISGHRSVSWYQQTPGQGLQFLFEYFSETQRNKGNFPGRFSGRQFSNSRSEMNVSTLELGDSALYLCASSLGQGVQPQHFGDGTRLSIL.